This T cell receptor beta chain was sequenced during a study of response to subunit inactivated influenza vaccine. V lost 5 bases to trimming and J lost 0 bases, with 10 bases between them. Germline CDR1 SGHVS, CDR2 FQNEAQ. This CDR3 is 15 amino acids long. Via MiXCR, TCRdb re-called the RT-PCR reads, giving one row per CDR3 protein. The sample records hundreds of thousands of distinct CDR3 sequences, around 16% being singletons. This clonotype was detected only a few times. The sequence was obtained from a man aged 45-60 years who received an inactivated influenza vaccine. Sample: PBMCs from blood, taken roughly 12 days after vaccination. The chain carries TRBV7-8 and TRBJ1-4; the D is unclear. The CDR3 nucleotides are TGTGCCAGCAGCCCCCGCCGATCAACTAATGAAAAACTGTTTTTT. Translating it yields CASSPRRSTNEKLFF.